This T cell receptor beta chain was sequenced in a study of immune evolution from preneoplasia to lung adenocarcinoma. The V gene lost 5 bases and the J gene lost 2 bases, with 14 bases spanning the gap. This CDR3 is 15 amino acids long. Germline loops: CDR1 MDHEN, CDR2 SYDVKM. TCRdb's copy holds only in-frame clones and misses some; the assay was immunoSEQ multiplex PCR. The data hold about 4,900 clones, with about nine tenths observed a single time. The chain has TRBV28 and TRBJ2-3; D assignment may be TRBD1 or TRBD2 (5 bases each). The TCR sequence derives from a person aged 65 to 85 with lung adenocarcinoma. The specimen was FFPE atypical adenomatous hyperplasia tissue from the lung. The subset denotes: atypical adenomatous hyperplasia (AAH), lung preneoplasia. The DNA of the CDR3 is TGTGCCAGCAGTAACCCTTCGGGGCTCACAGATACGCAGTATTTT. Translated, it gives CASSNPSGLTDTQYF.